Following are 18 T cell receptor beta chains from one sample sequenced in a study of metastatic and nonmetastatic thyroid tumors. Each patient came to thyroid surgery without any prior treatment (of any kind). Through MiXCR, TCRdb re-clonotyped the PCR reads. Of roughly 30,000 clones in the sample, around 4% were seen once. Sample: blood. The receptors were sampled from a male donor with papillary thyroid cancer or a benign thyroid nodule (not recorded which). Some clones in this sample may be carry-over from other donors' samples.

The J gene is TRBJ2-7, the V gene TRBV7-2; D might be TRBD1 (6 bases). The V gene's germline CDR1 is SGHTA and CDR2 FQGNSA. The V gene lost 5 bases and the J gene lost 1 base, with 12 bases spanning the gap. This CDR3 has 14 residues. The CDR3 here is CASSVYRESYEQYF. In nucleotides, the CDR3 is TGTGCCAGCAGCGTCTACAGGGAGTCCTACGAGCAGTACTTC.

The table lists this clone with a few counts. This chain links TRBV6-1 with TRBJ1-2; 9 bases are a match to TRBD1. Trimming at V came to 6 bases and at J to 2 bases, leaving 4 bases not matched to a gene. The CDR3 has 14 residues. Per germline, CDR1 MNHNS and CDR2 SASEGT. The CDR3 coding sequence is TGTGCCAGCAGACCAGGACAGGGGAACTATGGCTACACCTTC. Translation: CASRPGQGNYGYTF.

This sequence joins TRBV28 and TRBJ2-1; TRBD2 agrees at 9 bases. The CDR3 has 16 amino acids. CDR1 and CDR2 (germline): MDHEN, SYDVKM. The V and J ends lost 2 bases and 0 bases, in that order; junction bases with no gene match: 2. CDR3 loop: CASSLASGNSYNEQFF. As DNA, the CDR3 is TGTGCCAGCAGTTTAGCTAGCGGGAACTCCTACAATGAGCAGTTCTTC.

This chain links TRBV6-1 with TRBJ2-7; 11 bases agree with TRBD2. CDR3 length: 15 amino acids. From germline, CDR1 is MNHNS and CDR2 SASEGT. V lost 3 bases to trimming and J lost 3 bases; unmatched junction nucleotides: 4. Here the CDR3 DNA reads TGTGCCAGCAGTGACGGGACTAGCGGTTTCTACGAGCAGTACTTC. It is translated as CASSDGTSGFYEQYF.

This clone was seen at least ten times. The chain recombines TRBV6-1 with TRBJ2-7, with unresolved D. CDR1 MNHNS and CDR2 SASEGT come from the germline V gene. V was clipped by 6 bases and J by 1 base, with 7 bases between them. This CDR3 is 12 amino acids long. This chain's CDR3 is CASRDASYEQYF. The CDR3 nucleotides read TGTGCCAGCAGGGATGCTTCCTACGAGCAGTACTTC.

This clone appeared many times. This sequence joins TRBV4-1 and TRBJ1-2; D perhaps matches TRBD1 (5 bases). The CDR3 length is 16 residues. Germline assignment: CDR1 MGHRA and CDR2 YSYEKL. The V end lost 1 base, the J end lost 4 bases, and 16 bases lay between the germline ends. The CDR3 DNA sequence: TGCGCCAGCAGCCAAGGGTGGACCCTGAGGGGCTATGGCTACACCTTC. Protein product: CASSQGWTLRGYGYTF.

This clone is medium-sized in the sample. This specimen includes other DNA sequences encoding the same CDR3. V is TRBV12-3 or TRBV12-4 and J is TRBJ2-1; the D gene could be TRBD1 or TRBD2 (6 bases each). The V and J ends lost 5 bases and 1 base respectively, with 12 bases between them. The CDR3 extends over 15 amino acids. The CDR3 here is CASSLGGGSYNEQFF. CDR3 in DNA: TGTGCCAGCAGTCTAGGAGGGGGTTCCTACAATGAGCAGTTCTTC.

This clone was seen repeatedly, ten times or more. The chain combines TRBV7-3 with TRBJ1-1; D is perhaps TRBD1 (5 bases). The CDR3 spans 13 residues. V lost 4 bases to trimming and J lost 1 base, with 7 bases between them. Germline V gives CDR1 SGHTA, CDR2 FQGTGA. The CDR3 loop is CASSSGANTEAFF. DNA for the CDR3: TGTGCCAGCAGCTCCGGGGCGAACACTGAAGCTTTCTTT. The entire variable domain, with the rest obtained from reference TRBV7-3 and TRBJ1-1, is as follows: GAGVSQTPSNKVTEKGKYVELRCDPISGHTALYWYRQSLGQGPEFLIYFQGTGAADDSGLPNDRFFAVRPEGSVSTLKIQRTERGDSAVYLCASSSGANTEAFFGQGTRLTVV.

This chain joins TRBV3-1 and TRBJ1-1; possible D gene TRBD1, 6 bases. CDR1 is LGHDT and CDR2 is YNNKEL in the germline V gene (reference sequence). Trimming removed 4 bases from V and 1 base from J, with 16 bases in between. The CDR3 covers 16 residues. CDR3 region: CASSPLADRKNTEAFF. CDR3 nucleotides: TGTGCCAGCAGCCCCCTTGCAGACAGGAAGAACACTGAAGCTTTCTTT.

This clone came up a few times. Here the CDR3 DNA reads TGTGCCAGCAGAAATCAGGGGTTACGCGCGAACACCGGGGAGCTGTTTTTT. It translates to CASRNQGLRANTGELFF. The V call is TRBV6-1, the J call TRBJ2-2; a possible D gene is TRBD1 (6 bases). The ends were cut back, 6 bases at V and 0 bases at J, with 17 bases in the middle. CDR1 and CDR2 (germline): MNHNS, SASEGT. The CDR3 loop spans 17 amino acids.

A few counts support this clone. This chain links TRBV6-2 or TRBV6-3 with TRBJ1-3; D not certain. The germline CDR1 and CDR2 sequences are MNHEY and SVGEGT. The CDR3 spans 13 residues. Trimming took 7 bases from V and 4 from J, leaving 11 bases between them. CDR3 region: CASTVAKGNTIYF. CDR3 coding DNA: TGTGCCAGCACAGTGGCAAAAGGAAACACCATATATTTT.

This clone was recorded many times. This chain uses TRBV9 with TRBJ2-5; tentatively, D is TRBD2 (7 bases). Trimming removed 4 bases at V and 4 bases at J, with 17 bases between. The CDR3 contains 15 residues. CDR1 is SGDLS and CDR2 is YYNGEE in the germline V gene. The CDR3 reads CASSQPSGGRETQYF. CDR3 nucleotide sequence: TGTGCCAGCAGCCAACCTTCGGGGGGCCGAGAGACCCAGTACTTC.

The chain has TRBV30 and TRBJ2-7; 8 nucleotides match TRBD1. J was trimmed by 6 bases and V by 0 bases; bases with no gene match: 10. From germline, CDR1 is GTSNPN and CDR2 SVGIG (reference sequence). This CDR3 is built from 15 residues. Here the CDR3 reads CAWSVSGQGSFEQYF. CDR3 nucleotides: TGTGCCTGGAGTGTAAGTGGACAGGGTTCGTTCGAGCAGTACTTC.

This clone was recorded at least ten times. This rearrangement joins TRBV3-1 to TRBJ2-3; 11 bases are shared with TRBD2. The CDR3 sequence is 15 residues long. The germline CDR1 and CDR2 sequences are LGHDT and YNNKEL (reference sequence). The V segment lost 2 bases and the J segment 4 bases; nucleotides outside the gene matches: 2. CDR3 in DNA: TGTGCCAGCAGCCAAACTAGCGGGAGCGCAGATACGCAGTATTTT. Translating gives CASSQTSGSADTQYF.

Relative to its sample, this clone is medium-sized. The gene calls are TRBV2 and TRBJ1-2, with 7 bases matching TRBD1. The junction had 4 bases not matched to a gene; V was cut back by 7 bases and J by 2 bases. Germline CDR1 SNHLY, CDR2 FYNNEI. This CDR3 spans 13 amino acids. CDR3 loop: CASNRDRNYGYTF. The CDR3 DNA is TGTGCCAGCAACCGGGACAGAAACTATGGCTACACCTTC.

This clone was counted between two and nine times. Relative to the germline gene, one junction end is altered; a read error may explain this. The chain uses TRBV2 and TRBJ2-2, with 7 bases matching TRBD2. The CDR3 is made up of 16 amino acids. Germline V gene lookup returns CDR1 SNHLY and CDR2 FYNNEI. CDR3 loop: CASSDRRAGNTGEMFF. As DNA, the CDR3 is TGTGCCAGCAGTGACCGGCGAGCGGGGAACACCGGGGAGATGTTTTTT.

In its sample, this clone was seen a few times. This sequence joins TRBV28 and TRBJ2-7, with D possibly matching TRBD1 (6 bases). Between the trimmed V and J ends, which lost 6 bases and 3 bases, there was a span of 18 bases. CDR3 length: 15 amino acids. Per the germline V gene, CDR1 is MDHEN and CDR2 is SYDVKM. CDR3 nucleotide sequence: TGTGCCAGCAGCACACCCGGGACACTGAACTACGAGCAGTACTTC. Its protein is CASSTPGTLNYEQYF. The full variable domain, completed using reference TRBV28 and TRBJ2-7, is DVKVTQSSRYLVKRTGEKVFLECVQDMDHENMFWYRQDPGLGLRLIYFSYDVKMKEKGDIPEGYSVSREKKERFSLILESASTNQTSMYLCASSTPGTLNYEQYFGPGTRLTVT.

The chain joins TRBV5-1 to TRBJ2-2; 12 bases agree with TRBD2. J lost 4 bases, V lost 0 bases, and 1 base had no gene match. Germline V lookup: CDR1 SGHRS, CDR2 YFSETQ. The CDR3 loop spans 16 amino acids. The CDR3: CASSLASGRGTGELFF. In DNA form, the CDR3 reads TGCGCCAGCAGCTTGGCTAGCGGGAGGGGCACCGGGGAGCTGTTTTTT.